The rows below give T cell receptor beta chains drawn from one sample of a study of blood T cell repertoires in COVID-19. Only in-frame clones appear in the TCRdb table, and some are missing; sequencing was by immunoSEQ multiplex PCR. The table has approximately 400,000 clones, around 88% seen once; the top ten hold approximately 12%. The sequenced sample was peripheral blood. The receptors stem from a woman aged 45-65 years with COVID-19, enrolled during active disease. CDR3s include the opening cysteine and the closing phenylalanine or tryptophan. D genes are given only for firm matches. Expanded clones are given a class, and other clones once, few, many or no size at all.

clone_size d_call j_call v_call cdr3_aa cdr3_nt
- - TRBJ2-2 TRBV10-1 CASSESKQGPGELFF TGCGCCAGCAGTGAGTCGAAGCAGGGCCCCGGGGAGCTGTTTTTT
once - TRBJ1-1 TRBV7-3 CASSPRGSDTEAFF TGTGCCAGCAGCCCCAGGGGTAGCGACACTGAAGCTTTCTTT
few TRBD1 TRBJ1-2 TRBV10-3 CAISESGTEDGYTF TGTGCCATCAGTGAGTCGGGGACAGAGGATGGCTACACCTTC
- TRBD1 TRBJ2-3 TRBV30 CAWSPLGTGQDTQYF TGTGCCTGGAGTCCACTCGGGACAGGGCAGGATACGCAGTATTTT
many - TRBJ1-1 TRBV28 CASSRTRLYTEAFF TGTGCCAGCAGTAGGACAAGACTTTACACTGAAGCTTTCTTT
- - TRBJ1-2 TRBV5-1 CASSNRIQGDYGYTF TGCGCCAGCAGCAACCGAATACAGGGTGACTATGGCTACACCTTC
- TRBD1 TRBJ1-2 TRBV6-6 CASSNRGGLRGYTF TGTGCCAGCAGTAACAGGGGGGGATTGAGAGGCTACACCTTC
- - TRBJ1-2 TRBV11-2 CASSFGDYGYTF TGTGCCAGCAGCTTCGGAGACTATGGCTACACCTTC
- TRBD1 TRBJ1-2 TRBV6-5 CASWRQGAYGYTF TGTGCCAGCTGGAGACAGGGAGCCTATGGCTACACCTTC
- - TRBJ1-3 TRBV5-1 CASSLSGNTIYF TGCGCCAGCAGCTTGAGCGGAAACACCATATATTTT
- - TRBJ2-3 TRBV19 CASSQDFQGDTQYF TGTGCCAGTAGCCAGGATTTTCAGGGAGATACGCAGTATTTT
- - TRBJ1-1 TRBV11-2 CASSSGAGFYTEAFF TGTGCCAGCAGCTCAGGGGCTGGCTTCTACACTGAAGCTTTCTTT
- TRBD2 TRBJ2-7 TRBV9 CASSPASGSPYEQYF TGTGCCAGCAGCCCCGCTAGCGGGAGTCCCTACGAGCAGTACTTC
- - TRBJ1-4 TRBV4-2 CASSQEGRRRGEKLFF TGTGCCAGCAGCCAAGAAGGGAGACGGAGAGGAGAAAAACTGTTTTTT
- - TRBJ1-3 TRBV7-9 CASSRSLQISGNTIYF TGTGCCAGCAGCCGATCTCTCCAGATCTCTGGAAACACCATATATTTT
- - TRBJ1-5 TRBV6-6 CASSYRAQYNQPQHF TGTGCCAGCAGTTACCGAGCACAGTACAATCAGCCCCAGCATTTT
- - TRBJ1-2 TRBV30 CAWKVGAYYGYTF TGTGCCTGGAAGGTGGGGGCCTACTATGGCTACACCTTC
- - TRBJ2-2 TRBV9 CASRRTGELFF TGTGCCAGCAGGCGAACCGGGGAGCTGTTTTTT
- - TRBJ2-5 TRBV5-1 CASSFADQGTQYF TGCGCCAGCAGCTTCGCAGACCAGGGGACCCAGTACTTC
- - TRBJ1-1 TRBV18 CASSPLGGRGTEAFF TGTGCCAGCTCACCCTTAGGGGGAAGGGGCACTGAAGCTTTCTTT
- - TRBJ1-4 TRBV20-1 CSASVPGNEKLFF TGCAGTGCTAGTGTTCCAGGGAATGAAAAACTGTTTTTT
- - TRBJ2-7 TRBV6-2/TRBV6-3 CASSYGGVSYEQYF TGTGCCAGCAGTTACGGCGGGGTCTCCTACGAGCAGTACTTC
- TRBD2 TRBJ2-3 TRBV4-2 CASSQDESSGGAVDTQYF TGTGCCAGCAGCCAAGATGAGAGTAGCGGGGGGGCGGTAGATACGCAGTATTTT
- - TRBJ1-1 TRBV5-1 CASSLARGAYTEAFF TGCGCCAGCAGCTTGGCCCGGGGGGCGTACACTGAAGCTTTCTTT
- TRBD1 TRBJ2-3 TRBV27 CASSLRTGFMDTQYF TGTGCCAGCAGTTTAAGGACAGGGTTTATGGATACGCAGTATTTT
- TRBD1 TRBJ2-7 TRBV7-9 CASSLTRTGATSYEQYF TGTGCCAGCAGCTTAACCAGAACAGGGGCCACCTCCTACGAGCAGTACTTC
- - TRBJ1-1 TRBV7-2 CASSLQLDSREAFF TGTGCCAGCAGCTTACAGTTGGACAGCCGCGAGGCTTTCTTT
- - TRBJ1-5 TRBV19 CASSIGTHSNQPQHF TGTGCCAGTAGTATCGGGACACATAGCAATCAGCCCCAGCATTTT
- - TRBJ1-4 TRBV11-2 CASSFRGFGNEKLFF TGTGCCAGCAGCTTTCGAGGGTTCGGGAATGAAAAACTGTTTTTT
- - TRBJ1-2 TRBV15 CATSRWGVGVNYGYTF TGTGCCACCAGCAGATGGGGGGTTGGGGTAAACTATGGCTACACCTTC